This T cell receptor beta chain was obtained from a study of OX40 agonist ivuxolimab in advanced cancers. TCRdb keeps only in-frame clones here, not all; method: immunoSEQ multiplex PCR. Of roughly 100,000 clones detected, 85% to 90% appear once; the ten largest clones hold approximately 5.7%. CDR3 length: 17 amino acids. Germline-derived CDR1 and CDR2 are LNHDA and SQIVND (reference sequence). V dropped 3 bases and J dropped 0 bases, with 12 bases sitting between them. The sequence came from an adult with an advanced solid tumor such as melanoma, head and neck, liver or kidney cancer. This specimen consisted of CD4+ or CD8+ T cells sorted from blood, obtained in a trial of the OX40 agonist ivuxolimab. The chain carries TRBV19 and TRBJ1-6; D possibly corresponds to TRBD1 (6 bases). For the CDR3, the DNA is TGTGCCAGTAGTATGGACAGCAGGAGCTCCTATAATTCACCCCTCCACTTT. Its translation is CASSMDSRSSYNSPLHF.